This TCR beta chain was recovered during a study of shared clonotypes between healthy human individuals (dated by TCRdb to about 2020). About the study as a whole: The cohort included a few men and a couple of women between 18 and 49 years of age. Per donor, three plates each were used for CD4 naive and CD4 memory, two for CD8 naive, and one for CD8 memory. Blood TCR repertoires of 5 or 6 healthy adults were deeply sequenced to estimate repertoire size and the extent of clonotype sharing between individuals. Libraries were prepared and TCR repertoires were sequenced by different laboratories using diverse techniques, in order to increase sequencing depth and limit assay-specific biases. Between about 0.85 and 9.5 billion PBMCs per donor were obtained by leukapheresis.

Looking up the germline V gene yields CDR1 SGHDT and CDR2 YYEEEE. Including the terminal cysteine and phenylalanine, the CDR3 comprises 15 residues. The read is trimmed to its CDR3 DNA, 45 bases read in frame from base 1. The germline ends are 10 bases apart after V is trimmed by 0 bases and J by 0 bases. Using the deep immunoSEQ assay, multiplex PCR amplified TCR CDR3 regions from genomic DNA. For each cell subset, the extracted genomic DNA was distributed evenly across all wells of several immunoSEQ 96-well plates, and each plate served as one replicate. Each replicate PCR for sorted subsets received roughly 200 ng genomic DNA, equal to about 30,000 T cell genomes. The purified libraries were quantified using a Qubit 3.0 fluorometer, sized with a Bioanalyzer 2100, and then quantified again using the KAPA Library Quantification kit. A separate single-read 150-cycle Illumina NextSeq 550 flow cell was used to sequence each immunoSEQ 96-well plate. In the authors' own workflow: Because the immunoSEQ output held only junctional sequences and lacked quality scores, the filtering could not match the filtering applied to full-length reads. Sequences were annotated with PyIR, a Python wrapper for IgBLAST v1.9, using IMGT germline references to assign V/J genes and CDR3. Reads with weak V/J assignments (E-value above 1e-6), missing CDR3, stop codons, out-of-frame junctions, or ambiguous translated residues were removed. V3J clonotypes were defined as sequences sharing an identical inferred V gene, J gene, and CDR3 amino acid sequence. The percentage overlap between two repertoires was calculated by dividing the number of shared unique clonotypes by the size of the smaller repertoire. Richness of each repertoire was evaluated using RTK rarefaction, the Chao1 estimator, and Recon v2.1 estimates of unobserved clonotypes. Generation probabilities were computed with OLGA for all TCRbeta clonotypes obtained by the gDNA method from a handful of donors. The immuneACCESS repertoire file appears here via TCRdb, limited to in-frame rearrangements. These files lack a portion of the clones; in checked studies, under half of the deficit traces to unresolved V genes, and the cause of the others is not known. That table is the source of V, J and clone size, and D and trimming were worked out from the DNA. The sample records some 2.4 million clones, over 85% of which are singletons. Together, the top ten hold roughly 0.39% of the sample.

Donors were healthy HIV-negative adults with no recently reported acute infections or vaccinations. Every donor was a Caucasian adult living in Nashville, Tennessee, USA. CD4+ T cells were enriched by magnetic negative selection; naive cells were then positively selected on CD45RA, and the negative fraction formed the memory subset. Blood was obtained by leukapheresis, after which PBMCs were separated by Ficoll-Histopaque density gradient centrifugation and cryopreserved in liquid nitrogen vapor phase. Purity and quantity of every magnetically sorted T cell population were checked by analytical flow cytometry. Genomic DNA was isolated from every sorted fraction and measured by UV absorbance on a Nanodrop 2000c. Paper-wide results and their limitations: Sampling was restricted to blood, and TCR repertoires in tissue are likely to differ from TCR repertoires in blood. Because the study included only a small number of donors, the genetic and exposure-history diversity represented was limited. Even with the large sequencing depth, rarefaction of the sorted-subset datasets indicated that sequencing was incomplete. Based on pairwise subsampling, the degree of clonotype sharing among donors was expected to be affected by sequencing depth. Compared with non-shared clonotypes, clonotypes shared by all four sorted-subset donors had higher generation probabilities. Estimated clonotype richness was generally larger for naive than for memory subsets. When several donors were compared, the shared fraction of clonotypes was approximately 5% for naive CD4, about 4% for naive CD8, more than 2% for memory CD4, and 0.35% to 0.4% for memory CD8.

As for this clone: Its binding antigen is unknown. Per-base qualities were not stored, and no clone one base away is much larger.

This TCR derives from a man aged 18 to 35 in good health. Some clones in this sample may be carry-over from other donors' samples. Sequencing used naive CD4+ T cells from PBMCs. The cell subset or site label, as the study defines it: CD45RA+ positively selected. The rearranged segments are TRBV5-6 and TRBJ2-7, with TRBD2 as a weak D call on 5 bases. The CDR3 region has the sequence CASSLGRGSSYEQYF. The nucleotide sequence reads as follows: TGTGCCAGCAGCTTGGGACGGGGTAGCTCCTACGAGCAGTACTTC.